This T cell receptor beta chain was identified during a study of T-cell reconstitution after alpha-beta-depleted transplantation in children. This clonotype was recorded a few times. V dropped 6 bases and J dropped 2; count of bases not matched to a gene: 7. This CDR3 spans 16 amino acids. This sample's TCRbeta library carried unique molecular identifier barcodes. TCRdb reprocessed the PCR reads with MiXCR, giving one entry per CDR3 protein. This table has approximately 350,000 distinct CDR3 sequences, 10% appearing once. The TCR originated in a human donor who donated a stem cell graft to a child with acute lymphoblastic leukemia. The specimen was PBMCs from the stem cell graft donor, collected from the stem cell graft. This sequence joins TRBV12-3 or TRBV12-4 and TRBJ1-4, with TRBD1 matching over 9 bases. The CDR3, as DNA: TGTGCCAGCAGACTCGGACAGGGGTCGACTAATGAAAAACTGTTTTTT. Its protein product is CASRLGQGSTNEKLFF.